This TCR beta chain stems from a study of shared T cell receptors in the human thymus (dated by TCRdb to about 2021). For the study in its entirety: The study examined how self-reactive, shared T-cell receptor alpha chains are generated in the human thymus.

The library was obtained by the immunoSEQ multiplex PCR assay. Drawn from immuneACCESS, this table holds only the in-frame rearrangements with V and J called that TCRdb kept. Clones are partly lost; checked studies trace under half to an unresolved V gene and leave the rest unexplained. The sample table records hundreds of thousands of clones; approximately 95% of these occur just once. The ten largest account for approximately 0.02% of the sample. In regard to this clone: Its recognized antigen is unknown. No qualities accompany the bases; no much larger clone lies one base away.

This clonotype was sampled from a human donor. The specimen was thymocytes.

DNA sequence: TGTGCCAGCAGTTTTAGGGACTACCTATACAATGAGCAGTTCTTC. Its coded protein is CASSFRDYLYNEQFF. The sequence joins TRBV27 to TRBJ2-1; 7 bases in the junction line up with TRBD2. Ends trimmed: V by 3 bases, J by 4 bases; bases unmatched to a gene: 6. There are 15 amino acids in the CDR3, from cysteine to phenylalanine inclusive. Just the 45-base CDR3 DNA is kept, in frame starting at base 1. The germline V gene (reference sequence) supplies CDR1 MNHEY and CDR2 SMNVEV.